Here is one TCR beta chain with its context. No antigen is known for it. TCR beta CDR3 regions were amplified from RNA transcripts. HTBI primers were employed in a first-round RT-PCR of the TCR CDR3. A single record per CDR3 protein comes from TCRdb applying MiXCR to the multiplex PCR reads. The table shows under 550,000 distinct CDR3 sequences, with about an eighth occurring only once. The data were obtained in a study of T cells in Graves' hyperthyroidism and ophthalmopathy. Whole-study results and caveats: Stable hyperthyroidism was told apart from ophthalmopathy by a model built on 13 V-J features.

Lactation, pregnancy, other autoimmune disease or uncontrolled infection excluded patients. The source of the PBMCs was 10 ml of fresh peripheral blood. V was pared by 4 bases and J by 0 bases, with 18 bases between. There are 17 residues in the CDR3. Looked up from germline, CDR1 is SEHNR and CDR2 is FQNEAQ (reference sequence). Sequencing was done on a sample of blood. This TCR derives from a woman younger than 35 with Graves' hyperthyroidism. This chain connects TRBV7-9 to TRBJ1-2; D possibly corresponds to TRBD1 (5 bases). The CDR3 reads CASSWDGLSSANYGYTF. Here the CDR3 DNA reads TGTGCCAGCAGCTGGGACGGACTATCCTCGGCTAACTATGGCTACACCTTC.